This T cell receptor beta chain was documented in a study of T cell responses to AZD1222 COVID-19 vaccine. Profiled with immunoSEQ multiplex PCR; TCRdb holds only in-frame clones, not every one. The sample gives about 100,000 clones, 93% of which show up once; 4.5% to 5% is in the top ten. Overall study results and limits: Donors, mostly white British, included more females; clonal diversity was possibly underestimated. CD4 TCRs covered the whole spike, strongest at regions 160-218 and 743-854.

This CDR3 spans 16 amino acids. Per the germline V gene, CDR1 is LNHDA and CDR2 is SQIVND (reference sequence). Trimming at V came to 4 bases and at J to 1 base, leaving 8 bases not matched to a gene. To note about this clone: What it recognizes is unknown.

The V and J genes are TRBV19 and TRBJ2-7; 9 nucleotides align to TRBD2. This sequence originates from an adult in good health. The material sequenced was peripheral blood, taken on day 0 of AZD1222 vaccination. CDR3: CASSTISGSESYEQYF. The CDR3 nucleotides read TGTGCCAGTAGTACAATTAGCGGGAGTGAGTCCTACGAGCAGTACTTC.